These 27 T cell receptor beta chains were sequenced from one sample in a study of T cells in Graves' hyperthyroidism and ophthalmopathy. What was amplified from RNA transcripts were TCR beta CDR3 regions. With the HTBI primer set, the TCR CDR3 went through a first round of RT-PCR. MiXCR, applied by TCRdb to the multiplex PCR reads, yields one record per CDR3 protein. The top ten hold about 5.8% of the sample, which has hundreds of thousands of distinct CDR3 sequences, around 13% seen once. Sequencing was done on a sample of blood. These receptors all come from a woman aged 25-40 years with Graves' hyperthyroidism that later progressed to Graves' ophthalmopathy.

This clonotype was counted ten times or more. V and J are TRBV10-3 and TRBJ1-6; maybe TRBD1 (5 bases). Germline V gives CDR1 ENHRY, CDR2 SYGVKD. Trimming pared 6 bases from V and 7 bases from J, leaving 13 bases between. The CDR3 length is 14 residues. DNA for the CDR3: TGTGCCATCAGGAGTGGGACGGTGAATTCACCCCTCCACTTT. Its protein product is CAIRSGTVNSPLHF.

For the CDR3, the DNA is TGTGCCAGCAGCCTCAGATCAGGGGGCTACGAAGCTTTCTTT. Its translation is CASSLRSGGYEAFF. The chain carries TRBV11-2 and TRBJ1-1; 8 nucleotides match TRBD1. Trimming cost V 5 bases and J 8 bases; bases outside gene matches: 10. CDR3 length: 14 amino acids. Per the germline V gene, CDR1 is SGHAT and CDR2 is FQNNGV.

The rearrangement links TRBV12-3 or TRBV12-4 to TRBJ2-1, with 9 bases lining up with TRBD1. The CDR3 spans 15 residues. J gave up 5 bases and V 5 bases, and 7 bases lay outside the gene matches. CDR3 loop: CASSPPGQGHNEQFF. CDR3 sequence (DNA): TGTGCCAGCAGTCCCCCGGGACAGGGACACAATGAGCAGTTCTTC.

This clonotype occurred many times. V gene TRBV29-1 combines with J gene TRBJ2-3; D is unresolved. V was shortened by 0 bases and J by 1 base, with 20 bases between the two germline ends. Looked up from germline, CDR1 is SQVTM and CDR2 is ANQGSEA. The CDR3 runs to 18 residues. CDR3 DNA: TGCAGCGTTGAAGATCGGACCCGTCAGGTTGGGGGCACAGATACGCAGTATTTT. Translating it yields CSVEDRTRQVGGTDTQYF.

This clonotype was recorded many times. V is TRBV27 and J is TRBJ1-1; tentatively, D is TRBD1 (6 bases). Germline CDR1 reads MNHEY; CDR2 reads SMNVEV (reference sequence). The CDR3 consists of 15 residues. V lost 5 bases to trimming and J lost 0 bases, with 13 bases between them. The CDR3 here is CASSGWTELNTEAFF. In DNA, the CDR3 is TGTGCCAGCAGTGGGTGGACAGAACTGAACACTGAAGCTTTCTTT.

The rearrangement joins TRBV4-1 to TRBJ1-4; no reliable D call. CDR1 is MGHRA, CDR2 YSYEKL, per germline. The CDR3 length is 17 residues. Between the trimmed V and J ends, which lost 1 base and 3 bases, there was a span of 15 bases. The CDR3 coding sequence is TGCGCCAGCAGCCAAGCTCGTCCTCTCCAATCTAATGAAAAACTGTTTTTT. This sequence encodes CASSQARPLQSNEKLFF.

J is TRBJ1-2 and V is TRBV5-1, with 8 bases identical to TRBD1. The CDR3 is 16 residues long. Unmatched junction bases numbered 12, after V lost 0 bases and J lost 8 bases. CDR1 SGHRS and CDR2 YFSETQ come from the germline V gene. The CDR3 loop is CASSLGPFDRGLGYTF. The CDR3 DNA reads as TGCGCCAGCAGCTTGGGGCCATTTGACAGGGGTTTAGGCTACACCTTC.

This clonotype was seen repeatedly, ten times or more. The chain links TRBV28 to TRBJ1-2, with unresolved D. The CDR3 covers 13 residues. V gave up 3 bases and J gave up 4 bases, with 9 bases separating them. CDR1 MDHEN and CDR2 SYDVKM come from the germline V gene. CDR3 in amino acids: CASSLRLFYGYTF. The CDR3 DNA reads TGTGCCAGCAGTTTGAGACTGTTCTATGGCTACACCTTC.

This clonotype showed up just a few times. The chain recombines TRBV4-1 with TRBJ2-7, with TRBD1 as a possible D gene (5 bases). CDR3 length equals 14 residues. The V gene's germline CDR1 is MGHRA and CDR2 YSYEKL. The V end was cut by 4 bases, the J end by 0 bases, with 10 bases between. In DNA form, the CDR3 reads TGCGCCAGCAGCCGATCACAGGCCTCCTACGAGCAGTACTTC. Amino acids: CASSRSQASYEQYF.

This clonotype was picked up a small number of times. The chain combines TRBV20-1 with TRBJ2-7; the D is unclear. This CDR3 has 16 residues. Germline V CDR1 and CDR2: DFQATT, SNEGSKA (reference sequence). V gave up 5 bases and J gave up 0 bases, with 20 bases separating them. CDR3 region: CSAAPQRRFSSYEQYF. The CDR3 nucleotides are TGCAGTGCTGCCCCCCAAAGACGATTCAGCTCCTACGAGCAGTACTTC.

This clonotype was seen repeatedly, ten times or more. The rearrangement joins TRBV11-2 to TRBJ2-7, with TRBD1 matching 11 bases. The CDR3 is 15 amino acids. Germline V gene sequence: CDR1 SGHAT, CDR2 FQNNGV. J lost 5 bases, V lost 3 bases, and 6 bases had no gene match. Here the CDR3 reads CASSFPGQGVNEQYF. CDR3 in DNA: TGTGCCAGCAGCTTTCCGGGACAGGGGGTTAACGAGCAGTACTTC.

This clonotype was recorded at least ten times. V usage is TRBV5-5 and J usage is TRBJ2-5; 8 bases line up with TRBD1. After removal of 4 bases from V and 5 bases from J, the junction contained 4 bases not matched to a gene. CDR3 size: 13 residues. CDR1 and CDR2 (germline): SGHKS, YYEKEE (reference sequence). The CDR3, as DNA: TGTGCCAGCAGCGGGACAGGATCCGAGACCCAGTACTTC. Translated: CASSGTGSETQYF.

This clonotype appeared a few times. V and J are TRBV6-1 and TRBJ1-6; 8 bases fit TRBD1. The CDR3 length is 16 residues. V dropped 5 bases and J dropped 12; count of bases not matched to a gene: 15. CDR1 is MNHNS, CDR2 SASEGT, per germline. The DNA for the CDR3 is TGTGCCAGCAGTTCCGGGACAGGTTCGCTTACCGAACCCCTCCACTTT. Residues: CASSSGTGSLTEPLHF.

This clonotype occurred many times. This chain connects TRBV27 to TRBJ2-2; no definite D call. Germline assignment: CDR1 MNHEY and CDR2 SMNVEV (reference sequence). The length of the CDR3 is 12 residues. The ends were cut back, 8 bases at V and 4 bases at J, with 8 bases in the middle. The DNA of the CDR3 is TGTGCCAGCTACCACGGCACCGGGGAGCTGTTTTTT. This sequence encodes CASYHGTGELFF.

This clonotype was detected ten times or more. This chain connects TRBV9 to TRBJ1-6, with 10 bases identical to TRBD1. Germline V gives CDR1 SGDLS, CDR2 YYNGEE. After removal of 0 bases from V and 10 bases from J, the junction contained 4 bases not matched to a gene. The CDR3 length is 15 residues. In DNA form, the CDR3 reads TGTGCCAGCAGCGTAGCTGGGACAGGGGCCTCACCCCTCCACTTT. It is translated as CASSVAGTGASPLHF. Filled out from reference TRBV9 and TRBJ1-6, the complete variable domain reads DSGVTQTPKHLITATGQRVTLRCSPRSGDLSVYWYQQSLDQGLQFLIQYYNGEERAKGNILERFSAQQFPDLHSELNLSSLELGDSALYFCASSVAGTGASPLHFGNGTRLTVT.

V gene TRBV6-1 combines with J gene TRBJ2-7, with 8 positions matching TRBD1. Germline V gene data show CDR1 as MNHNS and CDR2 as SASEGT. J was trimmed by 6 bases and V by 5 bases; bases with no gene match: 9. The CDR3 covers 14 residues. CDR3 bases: TGTGCCAGCAGTCCCCGAGACAGGGGTGCCGAGCAGTACTTC. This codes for CASSPRDRGAEQYF.

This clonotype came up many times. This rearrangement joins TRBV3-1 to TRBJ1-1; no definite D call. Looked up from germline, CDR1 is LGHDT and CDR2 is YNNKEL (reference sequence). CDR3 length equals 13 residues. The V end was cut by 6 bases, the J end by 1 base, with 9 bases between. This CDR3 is CASSNDRNTEAFF. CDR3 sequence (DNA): TGTGCCAGCAGTAACGACCGGAACACTGAAGCTTTCTTT.

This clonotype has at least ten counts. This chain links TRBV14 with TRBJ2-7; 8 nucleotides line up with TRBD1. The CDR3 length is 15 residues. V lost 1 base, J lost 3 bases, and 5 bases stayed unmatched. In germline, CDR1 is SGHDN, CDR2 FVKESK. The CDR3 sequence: CASSQVQGAGYEQYF. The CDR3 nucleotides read TGTGCCAGCAGCCAAGTTCAGGGGGCAGGCTACGAGCAGTACTTC.

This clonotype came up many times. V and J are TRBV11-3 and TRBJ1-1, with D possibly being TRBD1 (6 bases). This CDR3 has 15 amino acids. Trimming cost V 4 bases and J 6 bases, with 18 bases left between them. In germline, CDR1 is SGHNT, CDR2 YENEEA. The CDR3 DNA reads TGTGCCAGCAGCTCCCGGGCCGAGGGGGACCCTGAAGCTTTCTTT. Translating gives CASSSRAEGDPEAFF.

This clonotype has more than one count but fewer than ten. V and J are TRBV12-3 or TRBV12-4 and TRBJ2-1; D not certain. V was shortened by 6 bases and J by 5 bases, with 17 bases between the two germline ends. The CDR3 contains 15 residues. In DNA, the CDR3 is TGTGCCAGCAGAGGAGACGGGCAACTTGACAATGAGCAGTTCTTC. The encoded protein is CASRGDGQLDNEQFF.

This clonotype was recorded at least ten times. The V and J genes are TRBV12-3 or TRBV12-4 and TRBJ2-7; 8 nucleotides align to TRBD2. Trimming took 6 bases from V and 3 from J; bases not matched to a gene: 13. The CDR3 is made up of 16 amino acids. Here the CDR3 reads CASSTTGGVPFYEQYF. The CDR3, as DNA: TGTGCCAGCAGCACCACCGGGGGGGTCCCCTTCTACGAGCAGTACTTC.

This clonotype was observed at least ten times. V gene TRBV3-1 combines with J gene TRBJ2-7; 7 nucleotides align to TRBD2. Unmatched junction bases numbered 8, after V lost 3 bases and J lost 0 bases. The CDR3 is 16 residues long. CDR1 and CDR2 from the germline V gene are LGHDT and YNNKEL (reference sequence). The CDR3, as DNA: TGTGCCAGCAGCCAGGGTAGCGGGTACCCCTCCTACGAGCAGTACTTC. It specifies CASSQGSGYPSYEQYF.

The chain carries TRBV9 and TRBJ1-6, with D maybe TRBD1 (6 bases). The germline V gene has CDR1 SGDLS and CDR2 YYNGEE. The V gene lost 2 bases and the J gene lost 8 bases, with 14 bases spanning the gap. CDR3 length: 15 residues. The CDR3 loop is CASSVGQGPHSPLHF. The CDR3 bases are TGTGCCAGCAGCGTCGGTCAGGGGCCTCATTCACCCCTCCACTTT.

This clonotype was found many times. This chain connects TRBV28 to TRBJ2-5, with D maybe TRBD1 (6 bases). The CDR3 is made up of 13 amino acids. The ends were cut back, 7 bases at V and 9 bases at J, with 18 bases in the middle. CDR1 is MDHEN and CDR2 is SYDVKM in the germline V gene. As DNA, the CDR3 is TGTGCCAGCAACTCAGGGGAGCCTTCACCCCAGTACTTC. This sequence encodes CASNSGEPSPQYF.

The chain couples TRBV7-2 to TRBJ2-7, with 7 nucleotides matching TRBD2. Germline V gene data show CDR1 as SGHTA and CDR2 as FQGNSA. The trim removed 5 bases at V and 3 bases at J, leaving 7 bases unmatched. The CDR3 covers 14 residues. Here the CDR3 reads CASSPAGRGYEQYF. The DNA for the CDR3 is TGTGCCAGCAGCCCAGCAGGGAGGGGCTACGAGCAGTACTTC.

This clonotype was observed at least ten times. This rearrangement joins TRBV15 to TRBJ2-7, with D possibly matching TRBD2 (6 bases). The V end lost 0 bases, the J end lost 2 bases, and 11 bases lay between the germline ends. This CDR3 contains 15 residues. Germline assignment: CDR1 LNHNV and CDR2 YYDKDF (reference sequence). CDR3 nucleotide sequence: TGTGCCACCAGCAGAGATGCGGGGTCCCCCTACGAGCAGTACTTC. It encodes CATSRDAGSPYEQYF. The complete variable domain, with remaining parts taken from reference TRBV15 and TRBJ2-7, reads DAMVIQNPRYQVTQFGKPVTLSCSQTLNHNVMYWYQQKSSQAPKLLFHYYDKDFNNEADTPDNFQSRRPNTSFCFLDIRSPGLGDTAMYLCATSRDAGSPYEQYFGPGTRLTVT.

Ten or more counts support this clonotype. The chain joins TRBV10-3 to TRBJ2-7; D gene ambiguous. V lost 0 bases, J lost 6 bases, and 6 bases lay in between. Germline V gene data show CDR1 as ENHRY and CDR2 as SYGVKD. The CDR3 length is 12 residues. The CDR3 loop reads CAISESYTEQYF. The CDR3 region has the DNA TGTGCCATCAGTGAGTCGTATACCGAGCAGTACTTC.